This T cell receptor (beta chain) originates from a study of blood T cell repertoires in COVID-19. Overall study context: The United States, Italy and Spain supplied acute and convalescent COVID-19 samples.

Each recovered donor of Cohort 3 presented with two negative PCRs, clearance, or symptom resolution. In this sample, this clone turned up a few times. Trimming stripped 5 bases from V and 3 bases from J, with 5 bases between. Germline-derived CDR1 and CDR2 are SGHTA and FQGNSA. There are 11 residues in the CDR3. Sequencing was performed with immunoSEQ multiplex PCR; in TCRdb, only in-frame clones are kept and a portion is missing. In the table there are about 160,000 clones, over 70% of which are singletons. The source is a woman aged 55-69 years who had recovered from COVID-19. J is TRBJ2-7 and V is TRBV7-2; D is ambiguous. Input material: PBMCs or T cells enriched from blood (not recorded which). In DNA form, the CDR3 reads TGTGCCAGCAGCCACGGCTACGAGCAGTACTTC. Translated, it gives CASSHGYEQYF.